These 19 T cell receptor beta chains were all obtained from the same sample, sequenced in a study of cytomegalovirus exposure and HLA in healthy donors. TCRdb's table, derived via immunoSEQ multiplex PCR, lists solely in-frame clones and lacks some. The sample consists of approximately 150,000 clones, 91% of them appearing once. Sequencing was done on a sample of PBMCs. These receptors all stem from a woman aged 18-29 years in good health and CMV-seropositive.

This chain uses TRBV7-7 with TRBJ2-2, with 7 bases that match TRBD2. CDR3 size: 16 residues. The V and J ends lost 4 bases and 4 bases, in that order; junction bases with no gene match: 9. Looked up from germline, CDR1 is SSHAT and CDR2 is FNYEAQ (reference sequence). CDR3: CASSSIQGGGTGELFF. CDR3 coding DNA: TGTGCCAGCAGCTCAATCCAAGGCGGGGGCACCGGGGAGCTGTTTTTT.

On this clone: Sequence at one end of the junction differs from germline and may be a read error. This sequence joins TRBV6-1 and TRBJ2-2, with TRBD2 as a possible D gene (5 bases). Germline loops: CDR1 MNHNS, CDR2 SASEGT. The CDR3 runs 14 residues. CDR3 coding DNA: TGCGGGGTTCAAAGGGCCGGAACCACCGGGGAGCTGTTTTTT. This encodes CGVQRAGTTGELFF.

This clone was seen once. The chain carries TRBV7-6 and TRBJ2-4; D might be TRBD1 (5 bases). Germline V gene lookup returns CDR1 SGHVS and CDR2 FNYEAQ. V was cut by 0 bases and J by 9 bases, with 12 bases left in between. CDR3 length: 14 residues. The CDR3 coding sequence is TGTGCCAGCAGCTTAGCGGGGTCGCAGGGCATTCAGTACTTC. This gives the protein CASSLAGSQGIQYF.

The chain couples TRBV18 to TRBJ2-6; TRBD1 matches at 7 bases. CDR3 length: 16 residues. Germline V lookup: CDR1 KGHSH, CDR2 LQKENI. V trimming: 4 bases; J trimming: 2 bases; junction bases outside the gene matches: 5. The CDR3 region is CASSRRQGPGANVLTF. CDR3 nucleotides: TGTGCCAGCTCACGGCGACAGGGTCCTGGGGCCAACGTCCTGACTTTC.

The V call is TRBV10-1, the J call TRBJ2-5; 7 positions match TRBD1. The CDR3 runs 13 residues. The germline V gene encodes CDR1 WNHNN and CDR2 SYGVQD (reference sequence). The ends lost 6 bases at V and 5 bases at J; junction bases unmatched: 6. CDR3 amino acids: CASSRGYKETQYF. CDR3 in DNA: TGCGCCAGCAGCAGGGGGTATAAGGAGACCCAGTACTTC.

This chain links TRBV6-5 with TRBJ1-2; D is perhaps TRBD1 (5 bases). Germline CDR1 and CDR2: MNHEY and SVGAGI. This CDR3 region has 14 residues. V shed 0 bases and J shed 6 bases, with 11 bases lying between them. The DNA for the CDR3 is TGTGCCAGCAGTTACTCGACCAGGGAGGATGGCTACACCTTC. Residues: CASSYSTREDGYTF.

V usage is TRBV28 and J usage is TRBJ2-7, with 7 positions matching TRBD1. CDR3 length: 13 amino acids. Germline V CDR1 and CDR2: MDHEN, SYDVKM. Unmatched junction bases numbered 8, after V lost 6 bases and J lost 6 bases. As DNA, the CDR3 is TGTGCCAGCAGAGACACAGGGGTAGGCGAGCAGTACTTC. Protein: CASRDTGVGEQYF.

The J gene is TRBJ2-1, the V gene TRBV2; 8 nucleotides line up with TRBD2. The V gene end was trimmed by 11 bases and the J gene end by 8 bases; junction bases not matched to a gene: 14. The CDR3 is 14 amino acids. Germline assignment: CDR1 SNHLY and CDR2 FYNNEI. For the CDR3, the DNA is TGTGCCGGAACGATTAGCGGGGTCGGGGATGAGCAGTTCTTC. Its protein product is CAGTISGVGDEQFF. Combining the CDR3 with reference TRBV2 and TRBJ2-1 gives the whole variable domain EPEVTQTPSHQVTQMGQEVILRCVPISNHLYFYWYRQILGQKVEFLVSFYNNEISEKSEIFDDQFSVERPDGSNFTLKIRSTKLEDSAMYFCAGTISGVGDEQFFGPGTRLTVL.

V usage is TRBV18 and J usage is TRBJ2-1, with unresolved D. V gave up 9 bases and J gave up 0 bases, with 9 bases separating them. Germline CDR1 and CDR2: KGHSH and LQKENI. CDR3 size: 13 residues. CDR3 protein: CASHLSSYNEQFF. For the CDR3, the DNA is TGTGCCAGTCACCTAAGCTCCTACAATGAGCAGTTCTTC.

This chain joins TRBV5-4 and TRBJ1-1, with 7 bases fitting TRBD1. The CDR3 sequence is 15 residues long. With V trimmed by 0 bases and J by 1 base, 3 bases remained unmatched. CDR1 is SGHNT, CDR2 YYREEE, per germline (reference sequence). CDR3: CASSLEGARNTEAFF. The CDR3 region has the DNA TGTGCCAGCAGCTTGGAGGGGGCGCGGAACACTGAAGCTTTCTTT. The full variable domain, its missing parts supplied by reference TRBV5-4 and TRBJ1-1, is ETGVTQSPTHLIKTRGQQVTLRCSSQSGHNTVSWYQQALGQGPQFIFQYYREEENGRGNFPPRFSGLQFPNYSSELNVNALELDDSALYLCASSLEGARNTEAFFGQGTRLTVV.

This chain uses TRBV9 with TRBJ2-5; 9 bases line up with TRBD2. CDR1 and CDR2 from the germline V gene are SGDLS and YYNGEE. With 4 bases clipped from V and 4 bases from J, the junction kept 5 bases outside the gene matches. This CDR3 comprises 14 residues. CDR3: CASSTLAGSETQYF. The CDR3 nucleotides are TGTGCCAGCAGCACTCTAGCGGGGTCAGAGACCCAGTACTTC.

This clone was picked up a small number of times. The chain joins TRBV18 to TRBJ1-5; 8 positions agree with TRBD1. This CDR3 is 15 amino acids long. The germline V gene has CDR1 KGHSH and CDR2 LQKENI. V shed 5 bases, J shed 5 bases, and the junction held 8 bases outside the gene matches. In nucleotides, the CDR3 is TGTGCCAGCTCAGGACGGACAGGGTGGGATCAGCCCCAGCATTTT. It specifies CASSGRTGWDQPQHF.

CDR3 DNA sequence: TGTGCCAGCAGCTTGGACAGGGGACAAATCTACACCTTC. Its translation: CASSLDRGQIYTF. This chain links TRBV5-4 with TRBJ1-2; TRBD1 matches at 7 bases. V shed 0 bases and J 10 bases; nucleotides not matched to a gene: 6. The CDR3 extends over 13 amino acids. Germline values: CDR1 SGHNT, CDR2 YYREEE (reference sequence).

V usage is TRBV18 and J usage is TRBJ2-1; 7 bases align to TRBD2. Trimming took 1 base from V and 6 from J; bases not matched to a gene: 18. Germline CDR1 KGHSH, CDR2 LQKENI. The CDR3 extends over 19 amino acids. CDR3 sequence reads: CASSPLGALSGIGRNEQFF. The CDR3 nucleotides are TGTGCCAGCTCACCACTTGGAGCCCTAAGCGGGATTGGGCGCAATGAGCAGTTCTTC.

The chain is built from TRBV7-6 and TRBJ2-5, with 8 bases aligning to TRBD2. Germline loops: CDR1 SGHVS, CDR2 FNYEAQ. V dropped 2 bases and J dropped 1; count of bases not matched to a gene: 3. The CDR3 sequence is 15 residues long. CDR3 nucleotides: TGTGCCAGCAGCTTACGCCGGGGGGGCCAAGAGACCCAGTACTTC. Amino acids: CASSLRRGGQETQYF.

This clone turned up a few times. Here the CDR3 reads CASSYGTDLANTGELFF. The DNA for the CDR3 is TGTGCCAGCAGCTACGGGACAGACTTAGCGAACACCGGGGAGCTGTTTTTT. This sequence joins TRBV5-6 and TRBJ2-2; 7 bases map to TRBD1. Germline CDR1 SGHDT, CDR2 YYEEEE. V gave up 3 bases and J gave up 0 bases; unmatched junction bases: 8. The CDR3 sequence is 17 residues long.

This sequence joins TRBV7-6 and TRBJ2-3, with 12 nucleotides matching TRBD2. The J segment lost 6 bases and the V segment lost 1 base, leaving 5 bases of the junction unmatched. This CDR3 spans 16 amino acids. CDR1 SGHVS and CDR2 FNYEAQ come from the germline V gene. The CDR3 spells CASSLGLAGAGDTQYF. CDR3 bases: TGTGCCAGCAGCTTAGGACTAGCGGGGGCGGGGGATACGCAGTATTTT.

The chain links TRBV4-2 to TRBJ2-3, with 7 positions matching TRBD2. This CDR3 has 17 amino acids. Trimming cost V 0 bases and J 0 bases; bases outside gene matches: 6. Germline V gene data show CDR1 as LGHNA and CDR2 as YNFKEQ. The CDR3 DNA reads TGTGCCAGCAGCCAAGATAGAAGCGGGGCTAGCACAGATACGCAGTATTTT. Residues: CASSQDRSGASTDTQYF.

This chain links TRBV7-9 with TRBJ2-3, with a weak D call TRBD2 (6 bases). Germline V gene lookup returns CDR1 SEHNR and CDR2 FQNEAQ (reference sequence). This CDR3 is 15 amino acids long. V was shortened by 1 base and J by 2 bases, with 10 bases between the two germline ends. The CDR3 DNA reads TGTGCCAGCAGCTTAGTAACTAGCCACACAGATACGCAGTATTTT. Amino acids: CASSLVTSHTDTQYF.